Below are 30 T cell receptor beta chains sequenced from a single sample in a study of beta chain features in type 1 diabetes. No cognate antigen is known for these TCRs. Every isolated RNA sample was fully reverse transcribed, so sequencing captured expressed TCRB transcripts. Assay: immunoSEQ multiplex PCR; the TCRdb copy retains only in-frame clones and omits some. The data contain more than 55,000 clones, around 53% of them singletons. Study observations and caveats: Moderate yet significant TCRB CDR3 shortening was seen in Type 1 diabetes patients in all four CD4+ subsets.

Sample: Tregs from blood. Receptors were obtained from a woman in her thirties or forties with type 1 diabetes.

This chain uses TRBV6-5 with TRBJ2-2; TRBD2 is a possible D gene (6 bases). The CDR3 has 14 amino acids. Per germline, CDR1 MNHEY and CDR2 SVGAGI. Trimming cost V 1 base and J 8 bases, with 11 bases left between them. CDR3 loop: CASSYWLEGGELFF. The CDR3 region has the DNA TGTGCCAGCAGTTACTGGCTGGAGGGGGGGGAGCTGTTTTTT.

This rearrangement joins TRBV7-2 to TRBJ1-2; D possibly corresponds to TRBD1 (5 bases). Germline values: CDR1 SGHTA, CDR2 FQGNSA. This CDR3 comprises 13 residues. Between the trimmed V and J ends, which lost 5 bases and 3 bases, there was a span of 10 bases. The CDR3 loop is CASSRGTDYGYTF. The CDR3 region has the DNA TGTGCCAGCAGCCGCGGGACGGACTATGGCTACACCTTC.

In its sample, this clone was seen once. The rearrangement links TRBV6-5 to TRBJ1-1; D perhaps matches TRBD1 (6 bases). CDR3 length equals 14 residues. The V gene's germline CDR1 is MNHEY and CDR2 SVGAGI. V was cut by 0 bases and J by 1 base, with 6 bases left in between. CDR3 loop: CASSYSRGNTEAFF. The CDR3 DNA sequence: TGTGCCAGCAGTTACTCCAGGGGGAACACTGAAGCTTTCTTT.

This chain uses TRBV19 with TRBJ1-1; possibly TRBD1 for D (5 bases). The CDR3 loop spans 14 amino acids. Germline lookup yields CDR1 LNHDA and CDR2 SQIVND (reference sequence). The germline V and J ends were trimmed by 7 bases and 3 bases, with 15 bases remaining between them. DNA for the CDR3: TGTGCCAGTATTCCCAGGGATAAGGACACTGAAGCTTTCTTT. It encodes CASIPRDKDTEAFF. The variable domain in full, completed from reference TRBV19 and TRBJ1-1, reads DGGITQSPKYLFRKEGQNVTLSCEQNLNHDAMYWYRQDPGQGLRLIYYSQIVNDFQKGDIAEGYSVSREKKESFPLTVTSAQKNPTAFYLCASIPRDKDTEAFFGQGTRLTVV.

The chain joins TRBV5-1 to TRBJ2-2, with 10 nucleotides matching TRBD1. Unmatched junction bases numbered 4, after V lost 0 bases and J lost 5 bases. The CDR3 length is 16 residues. Germline V CDR1 and CDR2: SGHRS, YFSETQ. This chain's CDR3 is CASSLGDRGWTGELFF. CDR3 DNA: TGCGCCAGCAGCTTGGGGGACAGGGGATGGACCGGGGAGCTGTTTTTT.

V usage is TRBV18 and J usage is TRBJ2-5, with no clear D. Trimming took off 4 bases at V and 5 bases at J, with 14 bases between the two ends. The germline V gene encodes CDR1 KGHSH and CDR2 LQKENI. This CDR3 has 14 residues. The DNA for the CDR3 is TGTGCCAGCTCACTCACTCAGGCTCAGGAGACCCAGTACTTC. Its translation is CASSLTQAQETQYF.

This clone was counted between two and nine times. The J gene is TRBJ2-7, the V gene TRBV7-9; weak D call: TRBD1 (6 bases). V was cut by 5 bases and J by 0 bases, with 26 bases left in between. Germline loops: CDR1 SEHNR, CDR2 FQNEAQ (reference sequence). The CDR3 is made up of 19 amino acids. The CDR3 loop is CASSPPYWGSDRRSYEQYF. CDR3 nucleotide sequence: TGTGCCAGCAGCCCACCCTATTGGGGGAGTGACAGGCGCTCCTACGAGCAGTACTTC.

About this clone: One end of the junction varies from germline; a read error may be responsible. The rearrangement links TRBV18 to TRBJ1-1; D remains ambiguous. The germline V gene encodes CDR1 KGHSH and CDR2 LQKENI. The CDR3 spans 15 residues. The CDR3 coding sequence is TGTGCCGGCTCACCTAGCAACGGGTGGAACACTGAAGCTTTCTTT. Residues: CAGSPSNGWNTEAFF.

This sequence joins TRBV7-9 and TRBJ2-1; TRBD1 matches 9 bases. Germline loops: CDR1 SEHNR, CDR2 FQNEAQ (reference sequence). CDR3 length: 14 residues. Germline trimming cut 5 bases from V and 7 bases from J; bases unmatched to any gene: 6. CDR3 protein: CASSLMTGGNEQFF. The CDR3 region has the DNA TGTGCCAGCAGCCTGATGACAGGGGGGAATGAGCAGTTCTTC.

This clone turned up a few times. J is TRBJ2-5 and V is TRBV7-3; possible D gene TRBD2, 6 bases. The J call is doubtful: the DNA matches TRBJ2-7 better. Germline V lookup: CDR1 SGHTA, CDR2 FQGTGA. The CDR3 has 15 amino acids. The DNA for the CDR3 is TGTGCCAGCAGCTTAACGGGCACGGGGGACGGCGAGCAGTACTTC. It codes for CASSLTGTGDGEQYF.

With regard to this clone: The junction differs from germline at one of its ends, possibly a read error. The J gene is TRBJ2-7, the V gene TRBV7-2, with TRBD2 matching over 7 bases. CDR3 length: 12 residues. Germline assignment: CDR1 SGHTA and CDR2 FQGNSA. The CDR3 loop is CASSTQGGKLSF. In DNA form, the CDR3 reads TGTGCCAGCAGCACTCAGGGAGGGAAACTCTCGTTC.

This clone was detected a few times. This chain joins TRBV7-2 and TRBJ2-1, with D perhaps matching TRBD2 (5 bases). This CDR3 comprises 15 residues. The V end was cut by 3 bases, the J end by 3 bases, with 12 bases between. Germline lookup yields CDR1 SGHTA and CDR2 FQGNSA. DNA of the CDR3: TGTGCCAGCAGCTTCGGGCGGGCGGACTACAATGAGCAGTTCTTC. This gives the protein CASSFGRADYNEQFF.

The chain is built from TRBV10-3 and TRBJ2-7; TRBD2 might be the D (6 bases). The CDR3 is 13 amino acids. V was cut by 2 bases and J by 3 bases, with 8 bases left in between. CDR1 is ENHRY and CDR2 is SYGVKD in the germline V gene. CDR3 nucleotides: TGTGCCATCAGTGAGGGCGGGAACTACGAGCAGTACTTC. Translation: CAISEGGNYEQYF.

This clone showed up just once. This chain joins TRBV7-6 and TRBJ2-3, with 9 bases fitting TRBD2. V dropped 1 base and J dropped 3; count of bases not matched to a gene: 2. CDR1 is SGHVS, CDR2 FNYEAQ, per germline. There are 15 residues in the CDR3. The CDR3 sequence is CASSLDSGGTDTQYF. CDR3 bases: TGTGCCAGCAGCTTAGATAGCGGGGGAACAGATACGCAGTATTTT.

The J gene is TRBJ2-5, the V gene TRBV25-1; 9 bases agree with TRBD1. Germline V CDR1 and CDR2: MGHDK, SYGVNS. Trimming cost V 5 bases and J 5 bases; bases outside gene matches: 12. CDR3 size: 16 residues. As DNA, the CDR3 is TGTGCCAGCAGTCTGACCGGGACAGGGAATCGGGAGACCCAGTACTTC. This codes for CASSLTGTGNRETQYF.

This clone was counted a few times. The junction departs from germline at one end; a sequencing error may be responsible. The chain combines TRBV6-1 with TRBJ2-5; D possibly corresponds to TRBD1 (5 bases). Germline CDR1 and CDR2: MNHNS and SASEGT. The CDR3 consists of 11 residues. The CDR3 is CASSVARVRDF. CDR3 in DNA: TGTGCCAGCAGTGTGGCCAGGGTTCGAGACTTC.

This clone was detected only a few times. This chain joins TRBV5-1 and TRBJ2-2; 9 bases map to TRBD1. CDR3 length equals 15 residues. V was pared by 4 bases and J by 7 bases, with 8 bases of the junction left unmatched. Germline CDR1 is SGHRS and CDR2 is YFSETQ. The CDR3 reads CASSPDRGLSGELFF. In nucleotides, the CDR3 is TGCGCCAGCAGCCCCGACAGGGGGTTGAGCGGGGAGCTGTTTTTT. The whole variable domain, filled in from reference TRBV5-1 and TRBJ2-2, reads KAGVTQTPRYLIKTRGQQVTLSCSPISGHRSVSWYQQTPGQGLQFLFEYFSETQRNKGNFPGRFSGRQFSNSRSEMNVSTLELGDSALYLCASSPDRGLSGELFFGEGSRLTVL.

This clone occurred once. The genes are TRBV27 and TRBJ1-5; 11 nucleotides agree with TRBD1. With V trimmed by 6 bases and J by 5 bases, 12 bases remained unmatched. This CDR3 has 17 amino acids. Germline lookup yields CDR1 MNHEY and CDR2 SMNVEV (reference sequence). In nucleotides, the CDR3 is TGTGCCAGCAGCCCGCGGACAGGGGGCAATAAGGATCAGCCCCAGCATTTT. This encodes CASSPRTGGNKDQPQHF.

CDR3 region: CASRITGAVGEQYF. CDR3 in DNA: TGTGCCAGCAGAATTACAGGGGCAGTCGGAGAGCAGTACTTC. The V call is TRBV28, the J call TRBJ2-7; 7 bases fit TRBD1. The CDR3 is made up of 14 amino acids. V gave up 6 bases and J gave up 7 bases; unmatched junction bases: 12. Germline V CDR1 and CDR2: MDHEN, SYDVKM.

This clone turned up a few times. Compared with germline, one end of the junction differs, possibly owing to a read error. This chain connects TRBV18 to TRBJ1-6; TRBD1 matches 8 bases. Germline lookup yields CDR1 KGHSH and CDR2 LQKENI. The CDR3 is 15 residues long. The CDR3 is CASTPGQGANSPLHF. In nucleotides, the CDR3 is TGTGCCAGCACACCCGGGCAGGGGGCGAATTCACCCCTCCACTTT.

This chain uses TRBV5-6 with TRBJ1-2; D is unresolved. Germline values: CDR1 SGHDT, CDR2 YYEEEE. The CDR3 consists of 13 residues. Deletions cut 4 bases from V and 4 bases from J, with 11 bases between. CDR3 nucleotides: TGTGCCAGCAGCGGGCTCAACCTCTATGGCTACACCTTC. Translating it yields CASSGLNLYGYTF.

The chain joins TRBV18 to TRBJ1-4; D is undetermined. The CDR3 sequence is 14 residues long. Trimming took 2 bases from V and 3 from J, leaving 7 bases between them. Germline V gene lookup returns CDR1 KGHSH and CDR2 LQKENI. The CDR3 DNA follows: TGTGCCAGCTCACCAGGCTCCTCTAATGAAAAACTGTTTTTT. This sequence encodes CASSPGSSNEKLFF.

The table lists this clone with a few counts. The rearrangement joins TRBV7-7 to TRBJ2-5, with 10 bases lining up with TRBD2. From germline, CDR1 is SSHAT and CDR2 FNYEAQ (reference sequence). This CDR3 region has 15 residues. The V and J ends lost 3 bases and 5 bases, in that order; junction bases with no gene match: 6. The CDR3 region has the DNA TGTGCCAGCAGCTTGGGTCTAGCGGGAGCGGAGACCCAGTACTTC. This encodes CASSLGLAGAETQYF.

This clone has only a few counts. The chain has TRBV19 and TRBJ1-4; a weak D match, TRBD1 (6 bases). Germline loops: CDR1 LNHDA, CDR2 SQIVND (reference sequence). The V end was cut by 7 bases, the J end by 8 bases, with 14 bases between. The length of the CDR3 is 13 residues. The CDR3 protein is CASTGTSGEKLFF. CDR3 DNA: TGTGCCAGTACCGGGACATCGGGGGAAAAACTGTTTTTT.

This rearrangement joins TRBV5-1 to TRBJ2-1; 8 positions agree with TRBD2. Germline CDR1 is SGHRS and CDR2 is YFSETQ. The CDR3 is made up of 15 amino acids. Losses at the gene ends were 0 bases for V and 8 bases for J; bases not matched to a gene: 7. CDR3 sequence reads: CASSLDGGAVDEQFF. The CDR3 bases are TGCGCCAGCAGCTTGGACGGGGGGGCTGTGGATGAGCAGTTCTTC.

The chain joins TRBV4-2 to TRBJ2-3, with D tentatively TRBD1 (6 bases). Germline CDR1 is LGHNA and CDR2 is YNFKEQ. Deletions cut 1 base from V and 0 bases from J, with 17 bases between. This CDR3 region has 18 residues. The CDR3 here is CASSQGPQGQMSTDTQYF. The CDR3 coding sequence is TGTGCCAGCAGCCAAGGCCCCCAAGGACAGATGAGCACAGATACGCAGTATTTT.

The V and J genes are TRBV28 and TRBJ2-7; D may be TRBD1 (5 bases). The CDR3 contains 15 residues. Germline CDR1 is MDHEN and CDR2 is SYDVKM. Trimming cost V 3 bases and J 3 bases, with 15 bases left between them. CDR3 sequence reads: CASSFSRVVRYEQYF. DNA of the CDR3: TGTGCCAGCAGTTTCTCCAGGGTCGTGCGCTACGAGCAGTACTTC.

V and J are TRBV19 and TRBJ1-1; 8 nucleotides line up with TRBD1. Germline V gene sequence: CDR1 LNHDA, CDR2 SQIVND (reference sequence). With 4 bases clipped from V and 5 bases from J, the junction kept 6 bases outside the gene matches. The CDR3 covers 14 residues. CDR3 amino acids: CASSTRQGRTEAFF. CDR3 DNA: TGTGCCAGTAGTACACGACAGGGGAGGACTGAAGCTTTCTTT.

The chain employs TRBV7-2 and TRBJ1-1; tentatively, D is TRBD1 (5 bases). This CDR3 contains 14 residues. Germline CDR1 and CDR2: SGHTA and FQGNSA. With 2 bases removed from V and 0 bases from J, the gap between germline ends came to 7 bases. CDR3 residues: CASSLLGLNTEAFF. In DNA, the CDR3 is TGTGCCAGCAGCTTACTGGGGCTGAACACTGAAGCTTTCTTT.

The V and J genes are TRBV7-2 and TRBJ2-5, with D perhaps matching TRBD1 (6 bases). Germline V gene data show CDR1 as SGHTA and CDR2 as FQGNSA. V shed 4 bases and J shed 11 bases, with 20 bases lying between them. The CDR3 loop spans 14 amino acids. CDR3 DNA: TGTGCCAGCAGCTCGAATGGGGGCTTCTTTGAGCAGTACTTC. Translated: CASSSNGGFFEQYF.